This TCR beta chain is drawn from a study of blood T cell repertoires in COVID-19. Study-wide background: The cDNA or gDNA used as material had been derived from T cells, B-cell-depleted T cells, or PBMCs.

Data came from immunoSEQ multiplex PCR; TCRdb stores just in-frame clones and leaves some out. The sample yields roughly 140,000 clones, just under 80% seen once. In germline, CDR1 is SGHKS, CDR2 YYEKEE (reference sequence). The CDR3 has 15 amino acids. V gave up 3 bases and J gave up 1 base, with 13 bases separating them. Sequences were obtained from peripheral blood. This receptor was obtained from a woman aged 60-70 years with acute or convalescent COVID-19. This chain connects TRBV5-5 to TRBJ1-1, with D perhaps matching TRBD1 (5 bases). The CDR3 spells CASSSSGGRNTEAFF. DNA for the CDR3: TGTGCCAGCAGCTCGTCTGGGGGGAGGAACACTGAAGCTTTCTTT. Full variable domain (remainder filled in from reference TRBV5-5 and TRBJ1-1): DAGVTQSPTHLIKTRGQQVTLRCSPISGHKSVSWYQQVLGQGPQFIFQYYEKEERGRGNFPDRFSARQFPNYSSELNVNALLLGDSALYLCASSSSGGRNTEAFFGQGTRLTVV.